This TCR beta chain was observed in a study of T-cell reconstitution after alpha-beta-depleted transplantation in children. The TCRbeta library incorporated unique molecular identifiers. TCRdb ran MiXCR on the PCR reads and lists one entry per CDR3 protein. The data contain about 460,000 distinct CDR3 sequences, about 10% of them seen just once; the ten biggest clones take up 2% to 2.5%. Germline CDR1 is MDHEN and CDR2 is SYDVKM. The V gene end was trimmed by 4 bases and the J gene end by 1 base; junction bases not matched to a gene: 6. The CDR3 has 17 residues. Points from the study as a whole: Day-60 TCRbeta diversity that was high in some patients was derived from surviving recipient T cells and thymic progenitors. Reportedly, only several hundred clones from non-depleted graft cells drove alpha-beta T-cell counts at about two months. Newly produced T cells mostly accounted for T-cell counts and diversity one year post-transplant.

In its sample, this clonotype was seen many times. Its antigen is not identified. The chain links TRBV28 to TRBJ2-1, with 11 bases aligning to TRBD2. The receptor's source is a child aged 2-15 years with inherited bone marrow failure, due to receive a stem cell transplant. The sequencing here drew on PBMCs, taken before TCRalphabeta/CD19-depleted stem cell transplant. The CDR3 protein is CASSSRLAGRSYNEQFF. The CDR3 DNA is TGTGCCAGCAGTTCCAGACTAGCGGGGAGGTCCTACAATGAGCAGTTCTTC.